This TCR beta chain was captured in a study of identical twins. Healthy Caucasians alone served as donors. TCRdb called the 5' RACE reads again in MiXCR, with one record for every CDR3 protein. The table lists hundreds of thousands of distinct CDR3 sequences, 15% to 20% of them singletons. This clonotype was counted between two and nine times. The data were also submitted as part of a second study, on T cells expressing NK-cell markers. That paper adds: Serological testing identified most of the eight sequenced donors as HCMV-seropositive and one as seronegative. Dominant NKG2C+ clonotypes in about 6 donors made up about 1.0-7.5% of CD8+ T cells.

Sequencing was performed on PBMCs. The clonotype comes from a woman between 18 and 29 years old in good health.

Here the CDR3 reads CSARQNSNTGELFF. CDR3 coding DNA: TGCAGTGCTAGACAAAATTCGAACACCGGGGAGCTGTTTTTT. The chain is built from TRBV20-1 and TRBJ2-2; D is uncertain. CDR3 length equals 14 residues. In germline, CDR1 is DFQATT, CDR2 SNEGSKA (reference sequence). Deletions cut 2 bases from V and 0 bases from J, with 7 bases between.